The rows below give T cell receptor beta chains drawn from one sample of a study of blood T cell repertoires in COVID-19. Sequencing used immunoSEQ multiplex PCR; TCRdb keeps in-frame clones, though not all of them. The sample lists some 24,000 clones, approximately 80% occurring once. The sample taken for sequencing was peripheral blood. The receptors were gathered from a man between 65 and 80 years old with acute or convalescent COVID-19. CDR3s leave out the opening cysteine and the closing phenylalanine or tryptophan. Only some rows state a clone size, as once, few, many or a class for expanded clones.

. TRBV11-3 ASSLGAGGGTDTQY
few TRBV6-5 ASGTSLLANEKLF
. TRBV14 ASSPRTGVNYGYT
. TRBV5-1 ASSLDDRGGYQPQH
. TRBV7-6 ASSLEDRDTGELF
. TRBV4-3 ASSQELRVYNEQF
. TRBV30 AWSAHRGRTEAF
once TRBV5-4 ASSRDRGGYSGNTIY
few TRBV2 ASSLDRDYGYT
. TRBV5-5 ASSPGDRGEKLF
. TRBV6-5 ASTLFRQGTYEQY
. TRBV11-3 ASSSGGTSGGLETQY
. TRBV5-4 ASRTGTGISYGYT
. TRBV15 ATSRVGRGGGANVLT
. TRBV30 AWTKGQLNSPLH
few TRBV5-4 ASSPNLAGGYNEQF